The present entry profiles one TCR beta chain with its context. What it binds is not known. The V end lost 2 bases, the J end lost 2 bases, and 7 bases lay between the germline ends. Looked up from germline, CDR1 is SGHRS and CDR2 is YFSETQ. The CDR3 is 13 amino acids. This record comes from a study of shared clonotypes between healthy human individuals. Several immunoSEQ plates held equal portions of the genomic DNA taken from each subset. Sequencing was performed with immunoSEQ multiplex PCR; in TCRdb, only in-frame clones are kept and a portion is missing. Here the sample spans some 2,000,000 clones, more than 90% being singletons. Study-wide points: Memory subsets had estimated richness that was generally smaller than that of naive subsets.

V usage is TRBV5-1 and J usage is TRBJ2-5, with D unclear. Material: naive CD4+ T cells sorted from blood. Indicated subset: CD45RA+ positively selected. The source of this sequence is a man younger than 30 in good health. The CDR3 spells CASSFTPQETQYF. CDR3 coding DNA: TGCGCCAGCAGCTTCACACCACAAGAGACCCAGTACTTC.